What follows is one T cell receptor beta chain and its context. The specificity of this receptor is unknown. The sample holds no much larger clone one base away, and base qualities are not on file. The library was built by means of the immunoSEQ multiplex PCR assay. The deep sequencing platform assayed about 10^5 TCR templates per sample. Genomic DNA extracted from sorted T cells was used for TCRbeta CDR3 sequencing. On the authors' methods: The R programming language was used for the clonal analysis of the TCRbeta CDR3 data. Alloreactive CD4+ and CD8+ clones were defined by comparing unstimulated samples with post-reaction CFSE-low samples. By matching sequences to the repertoires of sorted unstimulated Treg and non-Treg cells, each alloreactive CD4+ clone was assigned a regulatory or non-regulatory origin. In TCRdb, the immuneACCESS table is reduced to in-frame sequences with V and J assigned. These tables do not hold every clone; where another copy was compared, an unresolved V gene accounts for under half, and the others remain unexplained. V, J and clone size were drawn from that table, and D and trimming were deduced from the DNA. This sample is represented by roughly 120,000 clones; about nine tenths of them were singletons. The ten top clones hold 1.3% of the sample.

The record originates from a study of siplizumab effects on memory and regulatory T cells (dated by TCRdb to between 2018 and 2021). With regard to the full study: The study examined how the anti-CD2 antibody siplizumab affects alloreactive T-cell subsets in allogeneic mixed lymphocyte reactions built from human PBMCs. General study outcomes and caveats: No functional confirmation was obtained for the suppressive function of proliferating Tregs from siplizumab cultures. Because sequences below about 10^-5 frequency were poorly captured, only a minor fraction of alloreactive clones could be mapped to unstimulated subsets. Siplizumab significantly reduced the cumulative frequency of alloreactive sequences traceable to unstimulated CD4+ memory T cells. Roughly 75-97% of proliferating CD4+ or CD8+ clones could not be assigned a naive or memory phenotype. Compared with memory T cells, unstimulated naive T cells appeared more diverse, and naive cells seemed to make a substantial contribution to the alloresponse. In reactions with siplizumab, an average of about 75% of mappable alloreactive CD4+ clones were Treg-derived, compared with roughly 26% in control reactions.

The cysteine opens and the phenylalanine closes a CDR3 of 13 amino acids. Only the CDR3 part of the read is kept: 39 bases, read in frame from the first base. The germline ends are 13 bases apart after V is trimmed by 6 bases and J by 4 bases. From the germline V gene (reference sequence), CDR1 is MNHEY and CDR2 is SMNVEV. Sorted unstimulated T cells, along with proliferating T cells recovered from mixed lymphocyte reactions, underwent TCRbeta CDR3 sequencing. Fresh whole blood from ten to eleven HLA-typed healthy donors served as the source for isolating PBMCs. The sequenced sample was CD4+ T cells sorted from blood. Here the chain combines TRBV27 and TRBJ2-7; the D gene is possibly TRBD1, with 6 bases matching. This clonotype was sampled from a human donor in good health. The DNA sequence follows: TGTGCCAGCAGCTACAGGGAATATTACGAGCAGTACTTC. Translated, it gives CASSYREYYEQYF.